Listed here are 13 T cell receptor beta chains from one sample, sequenced in a study of vaccination effects on CD4 cells after COVID-19 (dated by TCRdb to between 2022 and 2023). After around eleven days of culture, CD4+ T cells were isolated with the EasySep CD4+ T cell isolation kit. Which antigens these TCRs recognize remains unknown. Receptors were amplified or captured by the immunoSEQ multiplex PCR assay. Drawn from immuneACCESS, this table holds only the in-frame rearrangements with V and J called that TCRdb kept. Clones are partly lost; checked studies trace under half to an unresolved V gene and leave the rest unexplained. For this sample the table gives some 50,000 clones, of which roughly three fifths were detected only once. 4.5% to 6% of the sample is in the top ten clones. The sequencing here drew on CD4+ T cells from PBMCs cultured without peptide, taken before COVID-19 vaccination. These TCRs come from a human donor who received a COVID-19 vaccine.

This chain connects TRBV16 to TRBJ2-2; 7 bases are shared with TRBD1. V lost 4 bases to trimming and J lost 1 base; unmatched junction nucleotides: 3. Germline values: CDR1 KGHSY, CDR2 FQNENV. This CDR3 has 15 amino acids. The CDR3 DNA reads TGTGCCAGCAGCCGCAACAGGGGGAACACCGGGGAGCTGTTTTTT. Its protein product is CASSRNRGNTGELFF.

The chain has TRBV5-5 and TRBJ2-7; D ambiguous. There are 14 residues in the CDR3. The V end lost 1 base, the J end lost 7 bases, and 15 bases lay between the germline ends. Germline V lookup: CDR1 SGHKS, CDR2 YYEKEE (reference sequence). The CDR3 DNA is TGTGCCAGCAGCTTGACAGATGCTGTGGGAGAGCAGTACTTC. This encodes CASSLTDAVGEQYF. Together with reference TRBV5-5 and TRBJ2-7, the CDR3 gives the full variable domain: DAGVTQSPTHLIKTRGQQVTLRCSPISGHKSVSWYQQVLGQGPQFIFQYYEKEERGRGNFPDRFSARQFPNYSSELNVNALLLGDSALYLCASSLTDAVGEQYFGPGTRLTVT.

This chain connects TRBV18 to TRBJ1-6; weak D call: TRBD1 (5 bases). Germline V gives CDR1 KGHSH, CDR2 LQKENI. The CDR3 has 13 amino acids. The germline V and J ends were trimmed by 6 bases and 10 bases, with 13 bases remaining between them. This chain's CDR3 is CASSQDSNSPLHF. The CDR3 coding sequence is TGTGCCAGCTCCCAAGACAGTAACTCACCCCTCCACTTT.

V gene TRBV12-5 combines with J gene TRBJ2-7; 9 bases fit TRBD1. J was trimmed by 2 bases and V by 5 bases; bases with no gene match: 4. There are 14 residues in the CDR3. CDR1 is LGHNT, CDR2 FRNRAP, per germline. The CDR3, as DNA: TGTGCTAGTGGTCCTCGACAGGGGGCCTACGAGCAGTACTTC. Protein sequence: CASGPRQGAYEQYF.

In its sample, this clone was seen once. The chain carries TRBV5-4 and TRBJ1-4; no definite D call. Looked up from germline, CDR1 is SGHNT and CDR2 is YYREEE (reference sequence). The CDR3 is made up of 16 amino acids. V was trimmed by 3 bases and J by 0 bases, leaving 12 bases between them. CDR3 sequence (DNA): TGTGCCAGCAGCTCCGATCGCCATCCAACTAATGAAAAACTGTTTTTT. Protein product: CASSSDRHPTNEKLFF.

The chain couples TRBV6-5 to TRBJ1-2; D unresolved. From germline, CDR1 is MNHEY and CDR2 SVGAGI. The CDR3 covers 12 residues. Trimming shortened V by 5 bases and J by 5 bases, and 9 bases separated the two germline ends. In DNA, the CDR3 is TGTGCCAGCAGTAGTGGGGTTTATGGCTACACCTTC. This gives the protein CASSSGVYGYTF.

The chain combines TRBV5-4 with TRBJ2-1; D unresolved. The V end lost 0 bases, the J end lost 7 bases, and 14 bases lay between the germline ends. In germline, CDR1 is SGHNT, CDR2 YYREEE (reference sequence). The CDR3 loop spans 15 amino acids. The DNA of the CDR3 is TGTGCCAGCAGCTTGGGTGAGAGGCCCAAGAATGAGCAGTTCTTC. Residues: CASSLGERPKNEQFF.

The sample holds one count of this clone. The rearrangement uses TRBV10-3 and TRBJ1-4; TRBD1 agrees at 8 bases. This CDR3 is built from 15 residues. Germline CDR1 and CDR2: ENHRY and SYGVKD. Losses at the gene ends were 5 bases for V and 4 bases for J; bases not matched to a gene: 6. The CDR3 loop reads CAISITGGYNEKLFF. DNA of the CDR3: TGTGCCATCAGTATAACAGGGGGTTATAATGAAAAACTGTTTTTT.

This chain links TRBV5-6 with TRBJ2-5; weak D call: TRBD1 (5 bases). The CDR3 is made up of 13 amino acids. Germline V gene data show CDR1 as SGHDT and CDR2 as YYEEEE. The V gene lost 6 bases and the J gene lost 3 bases, with 12 bases spanning the gap. The CDR3 nucleotides read TGTGCCAGCACCCCACAGGATAAAGAGACCCAGTACTTC. Its translation: CASTPQDKETQYF.

This chain joins TRBV11-2 and TRBJ2-5; D not resolved. CDR1 SGHAT and CDR2 FQNNGV come from the germline V gene. The CDR3 loop spans 14 amino acids. The V and J ends lost 1 base and 5 bases respectively, with 11 bases between them. As DNA, the CDR3 is TGTGCCAGCAGCTTAGGCCTAGTCAGCGAGACCCAGTACTTC. Its protein is CASSLGLVSETQYF.

The chain uses TRBV2 and TRBJ1-3; D may be TRBD1 (5 bases). Per germline, CDR1 SNHLY and CDR2 FYNNEI. V lost 3 bases to trimming and J lost 1 base, with 13 bases between them. The CDR3 spans 16 residues. CDR3 nucleotide sequence: TGTGCCAGCAGTGAGGTCCCCCAGGGATCTGGAAACACCATATATTTT. Protein product: CASSEVPQGSGNTIYF.

The V and J genes are TRBV19 and TRBJ1-5; D remains ambiguous. Germline values: CDR1 LNHDA, CDR2 SQIVND (reference sequence). This CDR3 contains 13 residues. Trimming stripped 9 bases from V and 2 bases from J, with 11 bases between. CDR3 bases: TGTGCCAGCGGCATAAGGGGCAATCAGCCCCAGCATTTT. Protein: CASGIRGNQPQHF.

The genes are TRBV9 and TRBJ1-2; 8 bases agree with TRBD1. The germline CDR1 and CDR2 sequences are SGDLS and YYNGEE. Trimming at V came to 4 bases and at J to 4 bases, leaving 9 bases not matched to a gene. The CDR3 contains 15 residues. Here the CDR3 reads CASSNQGAIGYGYTF. The CDR3, as DNA: TGTGCCAGCAGCAACCAGGGGGCTATAGGCTATGGCTACACCTTC.